Shown below are 16 T cell receptor beta chains from a single sample sequenced in a study of cytomegalovirus exposure and HLA in healthy donors. PCR was performed using 60 Vbeta and 13 Jbeta primers. The table came from immunoSEQ multiplex PCR; TCRdb's copy has only in-frame clones and leaves some out. The sample consists of 150,000 to 190,000 clones, approximately 84% of them appearing once. Sequences were obtained from PBMCs. The origin of the receptors is a woman aged 18 to 35 in good health and CMV-seronegative.

In regard to this clone: The same CDR3 can be traced to other DNA sequences in this sample. CDR3 DNA: TGTGCCAGTAGTACCAGATGGACTAGCGCGGGAGTTGAGCAGTTCTTC. Translation: CASSTRWTSAGVEQFF. The rearrangement uses TRBV19 and TRBJ2-1; 9 bases agree with TRBD2. J was trimmed by 9 bases and V by 4 bases; bases with no gene match: 13. The CDR3 consists of 16 residues. Germline assignment: CDR1 LNHDA and CDR2 SQIVND (reference sequence).

The CDR3 spells CAIWNLGGYTF. CDR3 bases: TGTGCCATCTGGAATCTGGGCGGCTACACCTTC. J is TRBJ1-2 and V is TRBV10-3; D gene ambiguous. The CDR3 is 11 amino acids. Trimming stripped 8 bases from V and 8 bases from J, with 12 bases between. Germline V CDR1 and CDR2: ENHRY, SYGVKD.

This chain uses TRBV4-2 with TRBJ2-7; tentatively, D is TRBD2 (6 bases). CDR1 and CDR2 (germline): LGHNA, YNFKEQ. The CDR3 contains 17 residues. V was shortened by 0 bases and J by 1 base, with 16 bases between the two germline ends. CDR3 loop: CASSQEGWGTVSYEQYF. The CDR3 nucleotides read TGTGCCAGCAGCCAAGAAGGTTGGGGGACTGTTTCCTACGAGCAGTACTTC.

The V and J genes are TRBV10-3 and TRBJ2-2, with D possibly matching TRBD1 (5 bases). This CDR3 contains 12 residues. V gave up 9 bases and J gave up 3 bases, with 8 bases separating them. Germline loops: CDR1 ENHRY, CDR2 SYGVKD. The CDR3 DNA follows: TGTGCCATGGACACGTACACCGGGGAGCTGTTTTTT. Residues: CAMDTYTGELFF.

V gene TRBV5-4 combines with J gene TRBJ1-6; 10 bases fit TRBD1. Trimming at V came to 6 bases and at J to 7 bases, leaving 10 bases not matched to a gene. Germline assignment: CDR1 SGHNT and CDR2 YYREEE (reference sequence). The CDR3 runs to 16 residues. The CDR3 DNA is TGTGCCAGCACCTCCGGGACAGGGGTGTTAAATTCACCCCTCCACTTT. It is translated as CASTSGTGVLNSPLHF.

This sequence joins TRBV4-2 and TRBJ2-7; 7 bases match TRBD2. CDR3 size: 16 residues. With V trimmed by 8 bases and J by 4 bases, 17 bases remained unmatched. The germline V gene encodes CDR1 LGHNA and CDR2 YNFKEQ. The CDR3 bases are TGTGCCAGCGGAGCCCCATGGGGGGGGGAACCGTACGAGCAGTACTTC. Its protein is CASGAPWGGEPYEQYF.

Notes on this clone: The sample holds other DNA sequences that translate to the same CDR3. The V and J genes are TRBV5-5 and TRBJ1-2; D ambiguous. The CDR3 extends over 15 amino acids. Trimming took 3 bases from V and 0 from J, leaving 12 bases between them. Germline-derived CDR1 and CDR2 are SGHKS and YYEKEE (reference sequence). CDR3 loop: CASSSGVGANYGYTF. CDR3 DNA sequence: TGTGCCAGCAGCTCCGGAGTGGGAGCTAACTATGGCTACACCTTC.

This chain links TRBV7-6 with TRBJ2-7, with TRBD1 identical over 9 bases. The V gene's germline CDR1 is SGHVS and CDR2 FNYEAQ. V shed 3 bases, J shed 6 bases, and the junction held 3 bases outside the gene matches. CDR3 length: 13 amino acids. The CDR3 DNA sequence: TGTGCCAGCAGCTTGGGACAGGGTCTCGAGCAGTACTTC. Encoded protein: CASSLGQGLEQYF.

This clone came up once. The V and J genes are TRBV19 and TRBJ2-7; 8 nucleotides line up with TRBD1. Germline CDR1 and CDR2: LNHDA and SQIVND (reference sequence). Losses at the gene ends were 5 bases for V and 3 bases for J; bases not matched to a gene: 9. There are 15 residues in the CDR3. CDR3 in amino acids: CASSPRRGPRYEQYF. CDR3 nucleotides: TGTGCCAGTAGTCCTCGCAGGGGGCCCCGCTACGAGCAGTACTTC.

The rearrangement joins TRBV30 to TRBJ2-1; TRBD2 matches 9 bases. The V and J ends lost 5 bases and 9 bases, in that order; junction bases with no gene match: 8. The germline CDR1 and CDR2 sequences are GTSNPN and SVGIG (reference sequence). This CDR3 spans 13 amino acids. The CDR3 protein is CAWAGTSLSEQFF. CDR3 in DNA: TGTGCCTGGGCCGGGACTAGCTTAAGTGAGCAGTTCTTC.

The chain recombines TRBV19 with TRBJ1-2; TRBD1 is a possible D gene (6 bases). The CDR3 consists of 15 residues. Germline CDR1 is LNHDA and CDR2 is SQIVND (reference sequence). Trimming took off 2 bases at V and 1 base at J, with 11 bases between the two ends. CDR3 sequence (DNA): TGTGCCAGTAGTATAATAGGGACACATAACTATGGCTACACCTTC. It codes for CASSIIGTHNYGYTF.

Points on this clone: Other nucleotide sequences from this sample produce the same CDR3. The chain recombines TRBV7-2 with TRBJ2-7, with TRBD2 identical over 7 bases. Per the germline V gene, CDR1 is SGHTA and CDR2 is FQGNSA. The CDR3 contains 14 residues. The V gene end was trimmed by 1 base and the J gene end by 1 base; junction bases not matched to a gene: 1. The CDR3 DNA follows: TGTGCCAGCAGCTTAGTTAGCGGGTCCTACGAGCAGTACTTC. Protein product: CASSLVSGSYEQYF.

The rearrangement links TRBV28 to TRBJ1-1; 11 positions match TRBD1. V shed 9 bases, J shed 5 bases, and the junction held 11 bases outside the gene matches. CDR1 and CDR2 (germline): MDHEN, SYDVKM. There are 15 residues in the CDR3. The CDR3 region is CASHLPGQGVTEAFF. CDR3 sequence (DNA): TGTGCCAGTCACCTCCCGGGACAGGGGGTAACTGAAGCTTTCTTT.

The V gene is TRBV7-2, the J gene TRBJ1-5, with 9 bases fitting TRBD1. Trimming at V came to 3 bases and at J to 6 bases, leaving 9 bases not matched to a gene. Germline assignment: CDR1 SGHTA and CDR2 FQGNSA. This CDR3 is 16 amino acids long. CDR3 loop: CASSLNRQGVSQPQHF. The CDR3 DNA reads as TGTGCCAGCAGCTTGAATCGACAGGGGGTTTCTCAGCCCCAGCATTTT.

The chain uses TRBV5-5 and TRBJ2-3; D is unresolved. V lost 4 bases and J 3 bases, leaving 12 bases between the germline ends. This CDR3 has 14 residues. Germline CDR1 SGHKS, CDR2 YYEKEE (reference sequence). The CDR3 sequence: CASSRSTHTDTQYF. In DNA form, the CDR3 reads TGTGCCAGCAGCCGGTCGACACATACAGATACGCAGTATTTT. Full variable domain (outside the CDR3, taken from reference TRBV5-5 and TRBJ2-3): DAGVTQSPTHLIKTRGQQVTLRCSPISGHKSVSWYQQVLGQGPQFIFQYYEKEERGRGNFPDRFSARQFPNYSSELNVNALLLGDSALYLCASSRSTHTDTQYFGPGTRLTVL.

The J gene is TRBJ2-7, the V gene TRBV5-3, with a possible D match to TRBD2 (7 bases). TRBV5-3 is placed among ORFs of uncertain function. CDR3 length: 16 amino acids. The germline V and J ends were trimmed by 0 bases and 3 bases, with 16 bases remaining between them. CDR3 bases: TGTGCCAGAAGCTTGGGGGGACCGGGGGGCCACTACGAGCAGTACTTC. This codes for CARSLGGPGGHYEQYF.